A selection of T cell receptor beta chains follows, all from one sample in a study of CXCR3-negative and CXCR3-positive naive CD8 T cells. With the 5' RACE reads reprocessed, TCRdb shows one record per CDR3 protein and no DNA. This repertoire comprises 75,000 to 100,000 distinct CDR3 sequences; its ten largest clones make up 0.85% to 1.4%. The sequenced material came from naive CXCR3+ CD8+ T cells from blood. Receptors originate from a human donor in good health. Some clones in this sample may be carry-over from other donors' samples. The CDR3 runs from the conserved cysteine through the conserved F or W.

v_call,j_call,cdr3_aa
TRBV27,TRBJ2-7,CASSSTVYRVHEQYF
TRBV12-3/TRBV12-4,TRBJ2-1,CASTPRPPGLAGGEEQFF
TRBV3-1,TRBJ2-7,CAVAGLLNEQYF
TRBV4-3,TRBJ1-2,CASSGAGGYTF
TRBV20-1,TRBJ1-2,CSASSGLNWENSGYTF
TRBV7-2,TRBJ1-1,CASSLRGGDTEAFF
TRBV4-3,TRBJ1-2,CASSQEGSAYGYTF
TRBV10-3,TRBJ1-5,CAISEFGDQPQHF
TRBV6-1,TRBJ1-5,CASSASRDREGDRNQPQHF
TRBV5-1,TRBJ2-1,CASSLFSSSYNEQFF
TRBV19,TRBJ2-7,CASSDRDGTYEQYF
TRBV7-9,TRBJ2-7,CASSPTSGGAPTHEQYF
TRBV7-2,TRBJ2-7,CASSFFLGPYEQYF
TRBV6-2/TRBV6-3,TRBJ2-1,CASSSDRHEQFF
TRBV14,TRBJ2-1,CASSQEPIDEQLF
TRBV28,TRBJ2-5,CASSSIAELQETQYF